This TCR beta chain was profiled in a study of OX40 agonist ivuxolimab in advanced cancers. Study-wide results and caveats: CD8+ T cells averaged more expanded clones than CD4+. What antigens the expanded peripheral T cells recognized was never established. Certain nonresponding patients likewise had low normalized T-cell clonal expansion.

V shed 5 bases, J shed 2 bases, and the junction held 4 bases outside the gene matches. Looked up from germline, CDR1 is SEHNR and CDR2 is FQNEAQ (reference sequence). The CDR3 totals 16 residues. Points on this clone: Its antigen remains unidentified.

Clones were sequenced by immunoSEQ multiplex PCR, and TCRdb holds only the in-frame ones, with some missing. The table records tens of thousands of clones, approximately 92% of them present only once. The V gene is TRBV7-9, the J gene TRBJ2-1; 12 bases align to TRBD2. This sequence originates from an adult with an advanced solid tumor such as melanoma, head and neck, liver or kidney cancer. The sequencing here drew on CD4+ or CD8+ T cells sorted from blood, taken in a trial of the OX40 agonist ivuxolimab. In DNA form, the CDR3 reads TGTGCCAGCAGCGCCCGGACTAGCGGGACCTACAATGAGCAGTTCTTC. It yields the protein CASSARTSGTYNEQFF.